Shown below are 16 T cell receptor beta chains from a single sample sequenced in a study of blood T cell repertoires in COVID-19. The protocol was immunoSEQ multiplex PCR, while the TCRdb copy is restricted to in-frame clones and leaves out a portion. The table has 95,000 to 150,000 clones, about 91% seen once. Sequencing was performed on peripheral blood. The receptor set was obtained from a woman in her forties or fifties with active or convalescent COVID-19.

This chain links TRBV24-1 with TRBJ2-3; 8 positions agree with TRBD1. Germline V gives CDR1 KGHDR, CDR2 SFDVKD. V lost 9 bases and J lost 5; bases outside the gene matches: 9. The length of the CDR3 is 14 residues. Written as DNA, the CDR3 is TGTGCCACCGGGGAGACAGGGGCTCGAGATACGCAGTATTTT. Translating gives CATGETGARDTQYF.

V and J are TRBV28 and TRBJ2-7, with D maybe TRBD1 (6 bases). Germline V gene data show CDR1 as MDHEN and CDR2 as SYDVKM. V lost 5 bases to trimming and J lost 0 bases, with 17 bases between them. The CDR3 spans 16 residues. This CDR3 reads CASSPQYRTVSYEQYF. In DNA form, the CDR3 reads TGTGCCAGCAGTCCCCAATACCGGACAGTCTCCTACGAGCAGTACTTC.

The DNA for the CDR3 is TGTGCCAGCAGCTTGGCCGCGAGCAATCAGCCCCAGCATTTT. It translates to CASSLAASNQPQHF. The chain is built from TRBV5-6 and TRBJ1-5; D call uncertain. Germline CDR1 reads SGHDT; CDR2 reads YYEEEE. The CDR3 length is 14 residues. Trimming pared 0 bases from V and 1 base from J, leaving 5 bases between.

This clone came up once. J is TRBJ1-6 and V is TRBV25-1; perhaps TRBD1 as D (6 bases). The V end lost 3 bases, the J end lost 15 bases, and 21 bases lay between the germline ends. CDR1 and CDR2 (germline): MGHDK, SYGVNS. The CDR3 sequence is 15 residues long. CDR3 bases: TGTGCCAGCAGTGACCCTCACGGGGGGCCCCCTTTCCTCCACTTT. Translating it yields CASSDPHGGPPFLHF.

The chain carries TRBV3-1 (or the pseudogene TRBV3-2) and TRBJ2-5; unclear D gene. The CDR3 covers 12 residues. The germline V gene has CDR1 LGHDT and CDR2 YNNKEL (reference sequence). The V end lost 1 base, the J end lost 2 bases, and 2 bases lay between the germline ends. The CDR3 reads CASSQVQETQYF. The CDR3 bases are TGTGCCAGCAGCCAAGTACAAGAGACCCAGTACTTC.

The CDR3: CASSLGGAGAVDTQYF. CDR3 bases: TGTGCCAGCAGCTTAGGTGGGGCGGGAGCGGTAGATACGCAGTATTTT. The chain is built from TRBV7-2 and TRBJ2-3; 7 nucleotides agree with TRBD2. V lost 1 base and J lost 5; bases outside the gene matches: 9. The CDR3 is 16 residues long. CDR1 and CDR2 (germline): SGHTA, FQGNSA.

This chain uses TRBV6-5 with TRBJ2-1; 8 bases line up with TRBD2. CDR1 is MNHEY, CDR2 SVGAGI, per germline. CDR3 length: 15 residues. The J segment lost 3 bases and the V segment lost 6 bases, leaving 7 bases of the junction unmatched. CDR3 amino acids: CASSAKGLGYNEQFF. The CDR3 coding sequence is TGTGCCAGCAGCGCCAAGGGACTAGGCTACAATGAGCAGTTCTTC.

The rearrangement joins TRBV6-1 to TRBJ1-6; 7 bases line up with TRBD1. This CDR3 has 18 residues. CDR1 and CDR2 (germline): MNHNS, SASEGT. V dropped 3 bases and J dropped 0; count of bases not matched to a gene: 8. The CDR3 DNA reads as TGTGCCAGCAGTGAGACAGGGTCTGGGAGCTCCTATAATTCACCCCTCCACTTT. Its protein product is CASSETGSGSSYNSPLHF.

V usage is TRBV19 and J usage is TRBJ2-7; 7 bases map to TRBD1. The CDR3 loop spans 13 amino acids. J was trimmed by 6 bases and V by 7 bases; bases with no gene match: 9. Germline assignment: CDR1 LNHDA and CDR2 SQIVND (reference sequence). The chain's CDR3 is CASIPGGPSEQYF. DNA for the CDR3: TGTGCCAGTATCCCAGGGGGTCCCTCCGAGCAGTACTTC.

The rearrangement links TRBV2 to TRBJ2-1; TRBD2 matches 7 bases. The CDR3 has 15 amino acids. V shed 3 bases, J shed 9 bases, and the junction held 11 bases outside the gene matches. Germline V gene data show CDR1 as SNHLY and CDR2 as FYNNEI. The CDR3 region has the DNA TGTGCCAGCAGTGATGTGGTGGGAGGGCCGGTTGAGCAGTTCTTC. It specifies CASSDVVGGPVEQFF. The full variable domain, completed using reference TRBV2 and TRBJ2-1, is EPEVTQTPSHQVTQMGQEVILRCVPISNHLYFYWYRQILGQKVEFLVSFYNNEISEKSEIFDDQFSVERPDGSNFTLKIRSTKLEDSAMYFCASSDVVGGPVEQFFGPGTRLTVL.

The chain links TRBV5-6 to TRBJ2-7; possible D gene TRBD1, 6 bases. Looked up from germline, CDR1 is SGHDT and CDR2 is YYEEEE. The CDR3 sequence is 15 residues long. V lost 2 bases and J lost 3, with 15 bases in between. CDR3 residues: CASSLRGFRGYEQYF. CDR3 DNA sequence: TGTGCCAGCAGCTTAAGGGGGTTTCGGGGCTACGAGCAGTACTTC.

This clone showed up just once. The chain couples TRBV7-2 to TRBJ1-5; 7 bases are shared with TRBD1. Germline-derived CDR1 and CDR2 are SGHTA and FQGNSA. The CDR3 is 14 amino acids. J was trimmed by 3 bases and V by 4 bases; bases with no gene match: 3. The CDR3: CASSYGTANQPQHF. The CDR3 DNA reads TGTGCCAGCAGCTACGGGACAGCCAATCAGCCCCAGCATTTT.

This chain links TRBV11-2 with TRBJ2-5; D gene unclear. V was shortened by 1 base and J by 7 bases, with 10 bases between the two germline ends. This CDR3 contains 13 residues. Germline assignment: CDR1 SGHAT and CDR2 FQNNGV. The CDR3 nucleotides read TGTGCCAGCAGCTTAGGCTGGTCCGGGACCCAGTACTTC. Its translation: CASSLGWSGTQYF. Filled out from reference TRBV11-2 and TRBJ2-5, the complete variable domain reads EAGVAQSPRYKIIEKRQSVAFWCNPISGHATLYWYQQILGQGPKLLIQFQNNGVVDDSQLPKDRFSAERLKGVDSTLKIQPAKLEDSAVYLCASSLGWSGTQYFGPGTRLLVL.

The chain uses TRBV7-9 and TRBJ1-1; the D gene is possibly TRBD1 (6 bases). The CDR3 totals 13 residues. V lost 1 base to trimming and J lost 5 bases, with 8 bases between them. Germline V CDR1 and CDR2: SEHNR, FQNEAQ (reference sequence). The CDR3 bases are TGTGCCAGCAGCTTAGAGGGGGGGACTGAAGCTTTCTTT. Translation: CASSLEGGTEAFF.

This clone has only one observation. The rearrangement links TRBV19 to TRBJ1-5; TRBD1 matches at 11 bases. CDR1 is LNHDA, CDR2 SQIVND, per germline (reference sequence). V was pared by 7 bases and J by 6 bases, with 5 bases of the junction left unmatched. This CDR3 has 14 amino acids. The CDR3 DNA is TGTGCCAGTACCACGGGACAGGGGGGTCAGCCCCAGCATTTT. Its protein is CASTTGQGGQPQHF.

The CDR3 nucleotides read TGTGCCAGCAGCCCAGACCCCCAAGCGGGAGGTTACACAGATACGCAGTATTTT. It specifies CASSPDPQAGGYTDTQYF. J is TRBJ2-3 and V is TRBV9; 9 positions agree with TRBD2. With V trimmed by 4 bases and J by 2 bases, 14 bases remained unmatched. The CDR3 loop spans 18 amino acids. Germline CDR1 reads SGDLS; CDR2 reads YYNGEE.